The rows below give T cell receptor beta chains drawn from one sample of a study of glioma-infiltrating T cells after dendritic cell vaccination. Profiled with immunoSEQ multiplex PCR; TCRdb holds only in-frame clones, not every one. Of tens of thousands of clones in the sample, more than 75% were seen once. The starting material was blood, obtained after dendritic cell vaccination. These receptors all stem from a human donor with glioblastoma. Each CDR3 is given with its conserved first and last residue. A D gene is named only where the DNA matches it firmly. Size is stated for part of the rows, as once, few or many counts, or as a class when the clone is expanded.

d_gene	v_gene	j_gene	abundance	CDR3nt	CDR3aa
-	TRBV11-3	TRBJ2-1	-	TGTGCCAGCAGCTGGGGGGGCGGACCGAACAATGAGCAGTTCTTC	CASSWGGGPNNEQFF
-	TRBV2	TRBJ2-7	-	TGTGCCAGCAGTGGTCGGCAAGGCTGGAGTTACGAGCAGTACTTC	CASSGRQGWSYEQYF
-	TRBV11-3	TRBJ1-5	-	TGTGCCAGCAGCTTAGACGGTGTCCAGCCCCAGCATTTT	CASSLDGVQPQHF
-	TRBV5-1	TRBJ1-2	few	TGCGCCAGCAGCTTAGAGCCGTATGGCTACACCTTC	CASSLEPYGYTF
-	TRBV4-3	TRBJ1-5	-	TGCGCCAGCAGCCCCGAGGCGGGAGCGAGCAATCAGCCCCAGCATTTT	CASSPEAGASNQPQHF
TRBD1	TRBV11-3	TRBJ2-5	-	TGTGCCAGCCGACAGGGGGCGAGGGAGACCCAGTACTTC	CASRQGARETQYF
TRBD1	TRBV9	TRBJ2-7	-	TGTGCCAGCAGCCCGACCGGGACAGGGGGCTCGCAGTACTTC	CASSPTGTGGSQYF
TRBD1	TRBV19	TRBJ1-2	-	TGTGCCAGTAGGACAGGGGTCCTTTATGGCTACACCTTC	CASRTGVLYGYTF
TRBD2	TRBV4-3	TRBJ2-5	-	TGCGCCAGCAGCCAAGATCTCAGCGGGGGGGCTTTGGAGACCCAGTACTTC	CASSQDLSGGALETQYF
-	TRBV13	TRBJ2-3	-	TGTGCCAGCAGCTTAGGGCAGACAGATACGCAGTATTTT	CASSLGQTDTQYF
-	TRBV6-1	TRBJ2-7	-	TGTGCCAGCAGTGCCGCCTATGTAGGGGGTAGCTCCTACGAGCAGTACTTC	CASSAAYVGGSSYEQYF
-	TRBV14	TRBJ1-4	-	TGTGCCAGCAGCCAAGTCCGGGGAGTTGGTGAAAAACTGTTTTTT	CASSQVRGVGEKLFF
-	TRBV5-1	TRBJ2-3	-	TGCGCCAGCAGCCTCCGACCGGGACAAAACACAGATACGCAGTATTTT	CASSLRPGQNTDTQYF
-	TRBV9	TRBJ2-2	once	TGTGCCAGCAGCGTACAGCCGGGGAACACCGGGGAGCTGTTTTTT	CASSVQPGNTGELFF
-	TRBV6-1	TRBJ1-6	-	TGTGCCAGCAGTGAAGGATCCCCACAGGGATCTAATTCACCCCTCCACTTT	CASSEGSPQGSNSPLHF